This T cell receptor beta chain was identified in a study of cytomegalovirus exposure and HLA in healthy donors. Findings and limits, study-wide: Most TCR sequences showed up rarely, but some public TCRs showed up in many donors.

The table came from immunoSEQ multiplex PCR; TCRdb's copy has only in-frame clones and leaves some out. Found here are over 85,000 clones, roughly 84% of them singletons; the top ten hold around 10%. Comment on this clone: Its antigen is currently unknown.

With 4 bases removed from V and 1 base from J, the gap between germline ends came to 8 bases. CDR1 is SGHDT, CDR2 YYEEEE, per germline. This CDR3 has 13 residues. Sequencing was performed on PBMCs. This TCR derives from a woman aged 18-30 years in good health and CMV-seropositive. The chain couples TRBV5-6 to TRBJ1-2, with D perhaps matching TRBD1 (5 bases). The CDR3 reads CASSKQGNYGYTF. The CDR3, as DNA: TGTGCCAGCAGCAAGCAGGGTAACTATGGCTACACCTTC.